These 6 T cell receptor beta chains were all obtained from the same sample, sequenced in a study of identical twins. A single record per CDR3 protein comes from TCRdb applying MiXCR to the 5' RACE reads. There are about 730,000 distinct CDR3 sequences in the sample; 21% occur only once, and over 4% lies in the top ten. These records were also assigned to another study, of T cells expressing NK-cell markers.

Sequencing was carried out using PBMCs. These receptors all come from a young woman in good health.

V gene TRBV4-1 combines with J gene TRBJ1-1, with D tentatively TRBD1 (5 bases). The V end lost 4 bases, the J end lost 5 bases, and 11 bases lay between the germline ends. CDR1 is MGHRA and CDR2 is YSYEKL in the germline V gene. This CDR3 is built from 13 residues. The CDR3 sequence: CASSLWGRTEAFF. CDR3 nucleotide sequence: TGCGCCAGCAGCCTCTGGGGACGGACTGAAGCTTTCTTT.

The chain links TRBV5-1 to TRBJ1-4; D is unresolved. V lost 4 bases, J lost 4 bases, and 11 bases lay in between. Germline assignment: CDR1 SGHRS and CDR2 YFSETQ. The CDR3 contains 14 residues. The CDR3 nucleotides are TGCGCCAGCAGCCGACGGTTAATTAATGAAAAACTGTTTTTT. Translating it yields CASSRRLINEKLFF.

V gene TRBV5-5 combines with J gene TRBJ2-3; TRBD2 matches at 8 bases. CDR3 length: 18 amino acids. CDR1 and CDR2 (germline): SGHKS, YYEKEE (reference sequence). With V trimmed by 0 bases and J by 0 bases, 9 bases remained unmatched. The CDR3 DNA reads TGTGCCAGCAGCTTGGCTTACCTTAGCGGGACTAGCACAGATACGCAGTATTTT. It specifies CASSLAYLSGTSTDTQYF.

The V call is TRBV12-3 or TRBV12-4, the J call TRBJ2-3, with 14 bases lining up with TRBD2. The CDR3 is made up of 19 amino acids. J gave up 1 base and V 6 bases, and 12 bases lay outside the gene matches. CDR3 residues: CASSAGTSGSESGTDTQYF. CDR3 bases: TGTGCCAGCAGCGCCGGGACTAGCGGGAGTGAGTCTGGCACAGATACGCAGTATTTT.

This chain joins TRBV18 and TRBJ2-2, with D hard to call. Trimming pared 2 bases from V and 4 bases from J, leaving 8 bases between. The germline gives CDR1 KGHSH, CDR2 LQKENI. The CDR3 has 14 amino acids. The CDR3 is CASSPGVPTGELFF. The DNA of the CDR3 is TGTGCCAGCTCACCAGGGGTCCCCACCGGGGAGCTGTTTTTT.

This clonotype was counted a few times. The gene calls are TRBV6-1 and TRBJ2-3, with D uncertain. This CDR3 is built from 15 residues. In germline, CDR1 is MNHNS, CDR2 SASEGT. The V gene lost 5 bases and the J gene lost 9 bases, with 21 bases spanning the gap. DNA of the CDR3: TGTGCCAGCAGTCAGCGACCGGGCCCCCCGTGGACGCAGTATTTT. Translating gives CASSQRPGPPWTQYF.